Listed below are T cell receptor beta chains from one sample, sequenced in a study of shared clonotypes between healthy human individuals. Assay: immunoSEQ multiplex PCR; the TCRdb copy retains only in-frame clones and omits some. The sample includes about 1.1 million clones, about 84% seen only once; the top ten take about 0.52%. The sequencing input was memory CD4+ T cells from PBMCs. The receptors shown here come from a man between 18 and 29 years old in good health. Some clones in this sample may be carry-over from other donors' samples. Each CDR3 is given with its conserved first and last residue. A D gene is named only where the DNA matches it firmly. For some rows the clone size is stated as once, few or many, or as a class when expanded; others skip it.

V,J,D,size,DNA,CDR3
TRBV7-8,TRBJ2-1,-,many,TGTGCCAGCAGCCCCTCGGATGAGCAGTTCTTC,CASSPSDEQFF
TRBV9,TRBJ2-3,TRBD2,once,TGTGCCAGCAGCGTAGGGGGACTAGCGGGAGCATTAGATACGCAGTATTTT,CASSVGGLAGALDTQYF
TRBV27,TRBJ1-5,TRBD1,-,TGTGCCAGCAGTCCGCGGACAGGGGGGAAAGATCAGCCCCAGCATTTT,CASSPRTGGKDQPQHF
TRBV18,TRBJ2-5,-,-,TGTGCCAGCTCACCACCGGGGGCAGAGACCCAGTACTTC,CASSPPGAETQYF
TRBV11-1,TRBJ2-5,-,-,TGTGCCAGCAGCTTCAGTGGGGAGACACCTCAACGGGAGACCCAGTACTTC,CASSFSGETPQRETQYF
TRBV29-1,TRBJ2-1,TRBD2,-,TGCAGCGTTGAAATCAGCGGGACCTACAATGAGCAGTTCTTC,CSVEISGTYNEQFF
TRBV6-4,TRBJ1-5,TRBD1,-,TGTGCCAGCAGTCCGACAGGGAGGGGTCAGCCCCAGCATTTT,CASSPTGRGQPQHF
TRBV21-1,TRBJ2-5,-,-,TGTGCCAGCAGCAGGCTAGACAGGTTTCAAGAGACCCAGTACTTC,CASSRLDRFQETQYF
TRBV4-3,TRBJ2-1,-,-,TGCGCCAGCACCTACGACCGGGGTGGTGAGCAGTTCTTC,CASTYDRGGEQFF
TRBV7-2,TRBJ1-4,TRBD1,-,TGTGCCAGCAGCTTAGGGGGACAGACGGGGAAACTGTTTTTT,CASSLGGQTGKLFF
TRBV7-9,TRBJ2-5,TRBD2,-,TGTGCCAGCAGCTTAGGAACGCTAGCGGGAGGGCAAGAGACCCAGTACTTC,CASSLGTLAGGQETQYF
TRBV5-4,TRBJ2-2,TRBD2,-,TGTGCCAGCAGCTCGCGGGGGGTCGGGGAGCTGTTTTTT,CASSSRGVGELFF
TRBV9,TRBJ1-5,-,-,TGTGCCAGCACCCCAGGGGCAGGGAATCAGCCCCAGCATTTT,CASTPGAGNQPQHF
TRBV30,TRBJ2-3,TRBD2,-,TGTGCCTGGAGTGTCGGACTAGCAGCAGATACGCAGTATTTT,CAWSVGLAADTQYF
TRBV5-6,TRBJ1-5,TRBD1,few,TGTGCCAGCAGCGCCACAGGGGGCGGGTATCAGCCCCAGCATTTT,CASSATGGGYQPQHF
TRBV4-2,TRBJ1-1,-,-,TGTGCCAGCAGCCAAGATATGGGGAGGTTTGCGAACACTGAAGCTTTCTTT,CASSQDMGRFANTEAFF